This T cell receptor (beta chain) appears in the sequencing data of a study of beta chain features in type 1 diabetes. Study background: Age, gender, cell numbers and subset yield matched between patients and controls. Study observations and caveats: Patients with type 1 diabetes showed fewer VDJ junction insertions and more deletions.

Each of the CD4+ naive, central memory, regulatory and stem cell-like memory populations was sorted via CD45RO/CCR7/CD25/CD127/CD95/CD27. The study reverse transcribed the entire isolated RNA, so it sequenced expressed TCRB transcripts. TCRdb's copy holds only in-frame clones and misses some; the assay was immunoSEQ multiplex PCR. The sample has about 620,000 clones; 15% are singletons. The CDR3 loop spans 17 amino acids. Germline CDR1 and CDR2: SGHNT and YYREEE (reference sequence). With 1 base clipped from V and 0 bases from J, the junction kept 5 bases outside the gene matches. This clone was counted only a few times. The target antigen is unknown.

This chain uses TRBV5-4 with TRBJ2-3, with TRBD2 matching over 10 bases. This TCR derives from a man aged 18 to 29 in good health. The sample was naive CD4+ T cells from blood. CDR3 nucleotides: TGTGCCAGCAGCTTGAGGGTAGCGGGAGGTAGCACAGATACGCAGTATTTT. Protein sequence: CASSLRVAGGSTDTQYF. Based on the CDR3 plus reference TRBV5-4 and TRBJ2-3, the full variable domain is ETGVTQSPTHLIKTRGQQVTLRCSSQSGHNTVSWYQQALGQGPQFIFQYYREEENGRGNFPPRFSGLQFPNYSSELNVNALELDDSALYLCASSLRVAGGSTDTQYFGPGTRLTVL.